The entry below describes one TCR beta chain. This entry comes from a study of PD-L1 blockade in urothelial cancer. Turning to the study itself: Males with bladder-origin urothelial cancer constituted about nine tenths of the roughly 30 patients. Blood was tested 3 weeks (second dose) and 6 weeks into treatment.

Using immunoSEQ multiplex PCR, the repertoire was profiled, and TCRdb retains in-frame clones only, with some absent. The table shows some 56,000 clones, with 65% to 90% occurring only once. Time point: pretreatment peripheral blood. CDR1 is MNHNS and CDR2 is SASEGT in the germline V gene. The V and J ends lost 7 bases and 0 bases respectively, with 13 bases between them. CDR3 size: 15 residues. This TCR came from a man aged 70 or older with urothelial cancer. The chain employs TRBV6-1 and TRBJ1-3, with D perhaps matching TRBD1 (5 bases). The starting material was PBMCs, obtained around atezolizumab (anti-PD-L1) treatment. The CDR3 DNA reads as TGTGCCAGCATATCAGGGCCGACCTCTGGAAACACCATATATTTT. It encodes CASISGPTSGNTIYF.